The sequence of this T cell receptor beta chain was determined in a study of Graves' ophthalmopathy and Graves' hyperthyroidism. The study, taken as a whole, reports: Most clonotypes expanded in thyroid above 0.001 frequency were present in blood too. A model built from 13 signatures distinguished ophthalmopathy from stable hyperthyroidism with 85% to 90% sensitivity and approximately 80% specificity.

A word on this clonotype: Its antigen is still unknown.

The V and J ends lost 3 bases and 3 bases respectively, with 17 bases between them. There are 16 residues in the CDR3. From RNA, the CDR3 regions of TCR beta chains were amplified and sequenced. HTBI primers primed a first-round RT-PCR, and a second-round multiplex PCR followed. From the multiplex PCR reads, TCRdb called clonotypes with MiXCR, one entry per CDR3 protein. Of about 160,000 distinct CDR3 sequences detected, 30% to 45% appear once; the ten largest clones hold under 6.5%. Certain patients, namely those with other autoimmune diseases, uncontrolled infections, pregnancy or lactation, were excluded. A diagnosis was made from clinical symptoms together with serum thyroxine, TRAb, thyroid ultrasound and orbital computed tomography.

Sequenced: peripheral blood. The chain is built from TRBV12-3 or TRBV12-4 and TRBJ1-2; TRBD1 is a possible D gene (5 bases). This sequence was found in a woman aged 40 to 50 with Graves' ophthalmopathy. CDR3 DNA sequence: TGTGCCAGCAGTTTTAATGGGAAGGGACCGGACTATGGCTACACCTTC. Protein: CASSFNGKGPDYGYTF.